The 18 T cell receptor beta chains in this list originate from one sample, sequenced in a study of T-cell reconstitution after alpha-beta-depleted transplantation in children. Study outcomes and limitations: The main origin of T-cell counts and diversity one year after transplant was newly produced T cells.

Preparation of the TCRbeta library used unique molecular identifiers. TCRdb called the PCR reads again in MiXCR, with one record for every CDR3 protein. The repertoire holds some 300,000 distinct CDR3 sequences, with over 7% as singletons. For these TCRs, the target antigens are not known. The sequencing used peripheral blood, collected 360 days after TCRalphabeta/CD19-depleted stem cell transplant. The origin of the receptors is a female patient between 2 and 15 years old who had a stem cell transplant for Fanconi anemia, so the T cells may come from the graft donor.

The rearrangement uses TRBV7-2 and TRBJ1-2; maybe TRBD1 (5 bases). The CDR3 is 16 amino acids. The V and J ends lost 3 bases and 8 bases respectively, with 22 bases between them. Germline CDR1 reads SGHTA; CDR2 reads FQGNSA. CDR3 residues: CASSFRWMGTHEGYTF. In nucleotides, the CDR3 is TGTGCCAGCAGCTTCCGGTGGATGGGGACCCATGAGGGCTACACCTTC.

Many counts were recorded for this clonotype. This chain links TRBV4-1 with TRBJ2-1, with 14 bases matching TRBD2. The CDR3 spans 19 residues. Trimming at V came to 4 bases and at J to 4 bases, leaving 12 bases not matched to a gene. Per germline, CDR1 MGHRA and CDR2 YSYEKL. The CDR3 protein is CASSRLGLAGEVGYNEQFF. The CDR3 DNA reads TGCGCCAGCAGCCGACTGGGACTAGCGGGAGAAGTGGGGTACAATGAGCAGTTCTTC.

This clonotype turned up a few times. CDR3 loop: CSARRTHEAFF. In DNA form, the CDR3 reads TGCAGTGCTAGAAGGACGCATGAAGCTTTCTTT. V and J are TRBV20-1 and TRBJ1-1; D is ambiguous. The V end was cut by 2 bases, the J end by 7 bases, with 8 bases between. CDR3 size: 11 residues. CDR1 is DFQATT, CDR2 SNEGSKA, per germline (reference sequence).

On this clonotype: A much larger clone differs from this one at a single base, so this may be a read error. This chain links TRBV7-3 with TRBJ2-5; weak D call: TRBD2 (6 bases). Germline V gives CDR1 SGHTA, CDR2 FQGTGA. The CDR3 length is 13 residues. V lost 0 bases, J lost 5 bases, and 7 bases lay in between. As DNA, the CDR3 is TGTGCCAGCAGCTTAACGCGGGATGAGACCCAGTACTTC. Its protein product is CASSLTRDETQYF.

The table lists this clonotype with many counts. The CDR3 loop is CASRHGGRSGANVLTF. CDR3 in DNA: TGTGCCAGCAGGCACGGCGGGAGGTCTGGGGCCAACGTCCTGACTTTC. This rearrangement joins TRBV6-1 to TRBJ2-6; 8 bases map to TRBD2. V lost 6 bases, J lost 1 base, and 5 bases stayed unmatched. Germline V CDR1 and CDR2: MNHNS, SASEGT. CDR3 length: 16 residues.

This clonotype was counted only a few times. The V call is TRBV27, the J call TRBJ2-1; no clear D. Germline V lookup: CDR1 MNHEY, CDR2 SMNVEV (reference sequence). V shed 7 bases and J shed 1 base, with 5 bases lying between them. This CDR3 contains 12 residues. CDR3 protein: CASIGSYNEQFF. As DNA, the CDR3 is TGTGCCAGCATCGGGTCCTACAATGAGCAGTTCTTC.

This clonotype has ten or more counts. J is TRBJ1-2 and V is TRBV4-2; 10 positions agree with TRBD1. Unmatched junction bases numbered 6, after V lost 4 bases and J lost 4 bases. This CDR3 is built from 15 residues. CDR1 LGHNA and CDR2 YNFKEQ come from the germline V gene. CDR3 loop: CASSRLTGGAYGYTF. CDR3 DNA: TGTGCCAGCAGCCGATTGACAGGGGGCGCCTATGGCTACACCTTC.

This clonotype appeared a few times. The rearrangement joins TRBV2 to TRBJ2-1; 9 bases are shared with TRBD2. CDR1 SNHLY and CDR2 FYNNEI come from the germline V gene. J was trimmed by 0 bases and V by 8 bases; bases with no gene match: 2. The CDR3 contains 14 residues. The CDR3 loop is CASVAGDSYNEQFF. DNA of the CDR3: TGTGCCAGCGTAGCGGGGGACTCCTACAATGAGCAGTTCTTC.

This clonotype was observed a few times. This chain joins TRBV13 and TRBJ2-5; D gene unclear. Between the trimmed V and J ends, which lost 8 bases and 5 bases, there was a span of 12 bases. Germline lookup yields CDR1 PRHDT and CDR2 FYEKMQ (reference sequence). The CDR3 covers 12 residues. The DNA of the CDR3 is TGTGCCAGCCACTATACGGGCGAGACCCAGTACTTC. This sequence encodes CASHYTGETQYF.

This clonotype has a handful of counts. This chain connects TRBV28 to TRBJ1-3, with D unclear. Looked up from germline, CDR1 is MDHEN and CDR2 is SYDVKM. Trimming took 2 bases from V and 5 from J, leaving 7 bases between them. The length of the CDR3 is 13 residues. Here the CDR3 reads CASSLVSRNTIYF. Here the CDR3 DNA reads TGTGCCAGCAGTTTAGTCTCCAGAAACACCATATATTTT.

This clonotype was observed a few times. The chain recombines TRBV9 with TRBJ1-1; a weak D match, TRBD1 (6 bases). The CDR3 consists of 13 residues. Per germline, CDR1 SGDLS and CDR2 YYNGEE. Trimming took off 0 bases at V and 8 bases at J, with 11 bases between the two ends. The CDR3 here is CASSVDLQGEAFF. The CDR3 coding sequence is TGTGCCAGCAGCGTAGACCTACAGGGCGAAGCTTTCTTT. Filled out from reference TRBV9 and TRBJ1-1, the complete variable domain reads DSGVTQTPKHLITATGQRVTLRCSPRSGDLSVYWYQQSLDQGLQFLIQYYNGEERAKGNILERFSAQQFPDLHSELNLSSLELGDSALYFCASSVDLQGEAFFGQGTRLTVV.

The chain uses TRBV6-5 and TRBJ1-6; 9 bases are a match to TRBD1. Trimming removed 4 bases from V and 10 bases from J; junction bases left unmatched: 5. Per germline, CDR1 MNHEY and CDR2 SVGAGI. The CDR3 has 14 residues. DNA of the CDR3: TGTGCCAGCAGTTCTCCGGGACAGGGCTCACCCCTCCACTTT. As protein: CASSSPGQGSPLHF.

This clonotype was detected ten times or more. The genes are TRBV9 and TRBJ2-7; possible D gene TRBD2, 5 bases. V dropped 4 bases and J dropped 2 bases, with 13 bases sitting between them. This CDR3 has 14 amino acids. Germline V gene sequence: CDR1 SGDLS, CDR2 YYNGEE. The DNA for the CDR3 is TGTGCCAGCAGCTTAGGACTTGTCCCCTACGAGCAGTACTTC. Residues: CASSLGLVPYEQYF.

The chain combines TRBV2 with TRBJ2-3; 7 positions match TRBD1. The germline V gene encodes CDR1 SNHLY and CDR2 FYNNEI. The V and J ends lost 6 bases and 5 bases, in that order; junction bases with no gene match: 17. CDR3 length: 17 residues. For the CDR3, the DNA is TGTGCCAGCAGACCCTTCCCGTACAGGGGCCCGCGAGATACGCAGTATTTT. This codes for CASRPFPYRGPRDTQYF.

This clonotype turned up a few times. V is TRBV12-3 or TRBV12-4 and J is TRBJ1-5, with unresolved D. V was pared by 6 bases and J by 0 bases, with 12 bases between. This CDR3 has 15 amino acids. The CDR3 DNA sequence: TGTGCCAGCAGCACCGGGCTCTTTAGCAATCAGCCCCAGCATTTT. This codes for CASSTGLFSNQPQHF.

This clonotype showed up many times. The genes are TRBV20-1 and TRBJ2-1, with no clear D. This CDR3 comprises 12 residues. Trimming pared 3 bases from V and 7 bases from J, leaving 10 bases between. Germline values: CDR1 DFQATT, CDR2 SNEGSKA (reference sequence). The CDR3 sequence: CSASGAINEQFF. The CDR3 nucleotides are TGCAGTGCTAGCGGCGCGATTAATGAGCAGTTCTTC.

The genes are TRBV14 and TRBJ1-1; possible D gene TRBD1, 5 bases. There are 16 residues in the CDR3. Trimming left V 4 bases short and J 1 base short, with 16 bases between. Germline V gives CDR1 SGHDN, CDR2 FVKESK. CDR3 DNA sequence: TGTGCCAGCAGCCCCCACGCAGGGCTGGGGAACACTGAAGCTTTCTTT. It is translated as CASSPHAGLGNTEAFF.

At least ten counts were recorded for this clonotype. The CDR3 protein is CASSLVGNKQYV. Written as DNA, the CDR3 is TGTGCCAGCAGCTTGGTAGGGAATAAGCAGTACGTC. The chain has TRBV5-8 and TRBJ2-7; unclear D gene. Germline-derived CDR1 and CDR2 are SGHTS and YDEGEE. V was cut by 0 bases and J by 8 bases, with 9 bases left in between. This CDR3 spans 12 amino acids.